The table lists the clone carrying this T cell receptor beta chain with a few counts. Via MiXCR, TCRdb re-called the RT-PCR reads, giving one row per CDR3 protein. The sample includes 900,000 to 1,000,000 distinct CDR3 sequences, about a sixth of them seen just once. The data belong to a study of patients and donors after allogeneic stem cell transplantation. The V gene's germline CDR1 is SGHKS and CDR2 YYEKEE (reference sequence). The V end was cut by 5 bases, the J end by 9 bases, with 15 bases between. The CDR3 is made up of 13 amino acids. The sequencing sample was made of blood, either unsorted or a sorted T cell fraction (not recorded which). The source of this sequence is a human donor who was either an allogeneic HSCT recipient or a stem cell or donor lymphocyte infusion donor (not recorded which). It is not recorded whose cells these are; they may come from a transplant donor. V gene TRBV5-5 combines with J gene TRBJ2-1; the D call may be TRBD1 or TRBD2 (5 bases each). The CDR3 reads CASSMNGAIEQFF. The CDR3 DNA follows: TGTGCCAGCAGTATGAACGGGGCGATTGAGCAGTTCTTC. Combining the CDR3 with reference TRBV5-5 and TRBJ2-1 gives the whole variable domain DAGVTQSPTHLIKTRGQQVTLRCSPISGHKSVSWYQQVLGQGPQFIFQYYEKEERGRGNFPDRFSARQFPNYSSELNVNALLLGDSALYLCASSMNGAIEQFFGPGTRLTVL.